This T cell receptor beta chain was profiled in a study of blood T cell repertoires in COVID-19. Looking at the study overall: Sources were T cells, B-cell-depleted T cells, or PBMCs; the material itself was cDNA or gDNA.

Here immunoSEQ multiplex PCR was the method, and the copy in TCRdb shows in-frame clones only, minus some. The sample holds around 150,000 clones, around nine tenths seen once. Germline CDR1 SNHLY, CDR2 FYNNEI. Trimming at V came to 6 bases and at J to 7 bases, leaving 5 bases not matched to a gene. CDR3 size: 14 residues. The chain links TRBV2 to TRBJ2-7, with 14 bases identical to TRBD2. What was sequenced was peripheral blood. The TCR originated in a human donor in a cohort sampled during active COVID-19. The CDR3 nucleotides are TGTGCCAGCAGCTCGACTAGCGGGGGGGCGGAGCAGTACTTC. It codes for CASSSTSGGAEQYF.